The 21 T cell receptor beta chains below come from one sample, sequenced in a study of blood T cell repertoires in COVID-19 (dated by TCRdb to the early 2020s). Library generation was performed with the immunoSEQ multiplex PCR assay. TCRdb provides this immuneACCESS table in a form limited to in-frame rearrangements. Some clones are lacking; in checked studies, under half of them reflect an unresolved V gene, and why the rest are absent is not known. Counted in this sample were 410,000 or so clones; about nine tenths of them appeared once. Of the sample, 1.4% is held by the ten largest clones. Sequencing was carried out using peripheral blood. Every receptor here comes from a woman in her 30s with active or convalescent COVID-19.

V usage is TRBV19 and J usage is TRBJ1-1, with 7 nucleotides matching TRBD1. The CDR3 sequence is 15 residues long. Germline-derived CDR1 and CDR2 are LNHDA and SQIVND (reference sequence). The V segment lost 5 bases and the J segment 4 bases; nucleotides outside the gene matches: 10. Here the CDR3 DNA reads TGTGCCAGTAGTCCACCGGACAGGCGGGGCACTGAAGCTTTCTTT. This translates into CASSPPDRRGTEAFF.

This chain connects TRBV6-4 to TRBJ1-1, with TRBD1 identical over 8 bases. The CDR3 consists of 14 residues. J was trimmed by 6 bases and V by 2 bases; bases with no gene match: 5. CDR1 MRHNA and CDR2 SNTAGT come from the germline V gene. The CDR3 nucleotides are TGTGCCAGCAGTGACCGACAGGGGATGGCTGAAGCTTTCTTT. This sequence encodes CASSDRQGMAEAFF.

This clone was seen more than once but under ten times. J is TRBJ1-1 and V is TRBV7-8; 11 nucleotides line up with TRBD1. Trimming cost V 3 bases and J 5 bases; bases outside gene matches: 8. This CDR3 has 16 amino acids. Germline V lookup: CDR1 SGHVS, CDR2 FQNEAQ. This CDR3 reads CASSFAWGQGGTEAFF. CDR3 coding DNA: TGTGCCAGCAGCTTCGCCTGGGGACAGGGGGGGACTGAAGCTTTCTTT.

The CDR3 DNA is TGTGCCAGCAGTTACTCGGTCAGGGCAACTAATGAAAAACTGTTTTTT. This translates into CASSYSVRATNEKLFF. The rearrangement joins TRBV6-5 to TRBJ1-4; D may be TRBD1 (5 bases). CDR1 is MNHEY and CDR2 is SVGAGI in the germline V gene. The CDR3 is 16 amino acids. V was trimmed by 0 bases and J by 0 bases, leaving 8 bases between them.

The genes are TRBV5-4 and TRBJ1-1; D unclear. Germline CDR1 reads SGHNT; CDR2 reads YYREEE (reference sequence). The CDR3 spans 14 residues. V gave up 0 bases and J gave up 2 bases, with 8 bases separating them. The CDR3 loop is CASSLGIPNTEAFF. The CDR3 nucleotides are TGTGCCAGCAGCTTGGGTATTCCCAACACTGAAGCTTTCTTT.

CDR3 DNA sequence: TGCGCCAGCAGCTTGGCCGCTAGCGGAACTTCTTCCTACGAGCAGTACTTC. This encodes CASSLAASGTSSYEQYF. This chain connects TRBV5-1 to TRBJ2-7; 7 positions agree with TRBD2. The CDR3 is 17 amino acids. CDR1 SGHRS and CDR2 YFSETQ come from the germline V gene. Unmatched junction bases numbered 10, after V lost 0 bases and J lost 1 base.

This clone was detected only a few times. The rearrangement uses TRBV7-9 and TRBJ1-4, with 7 bases fitting TRBD1. Trimming took 5 bases from V and 8 from J; bases not matched to a gene: 11. CDR1 and CDR2 (germline): SEHNR, FQNEAQ (reference sequence). The length of the CDR3 is 15 residues. The CDR3 nucleotides read TGTGCCAGCAGCGAGAGACAGGGTACGGTGGAAAAACTGTTTTTT. Encoded protein: CASSERQGTVEKLFF.

This clone was counted once. The chain recombines TRBV7-8 with TRBJ2-3; 8 positions agree with TRBD1. The CDR3 spans 16 residues. Germline V gives CDR1 SGHVS, CDR2 FQNEAQ. J lost 4 bases, V lost 3 bases, and 9 bases had no gene match. The CDR3 DNA reads TGTGCCAGCAGCTTGGACAGGGTAGGGTGGGCAGATACGCAGTATTTT. It is translated as CASSLDRVGWADTQYF.

This clone was counted only a few times. The chain has TRBV16 and TRBJ1-2; TRBD1 agrees at 10 bases. Germline CDR1 reads KGHSY; CDR2 reads FQNENV. J lost 8 bases, V lost 0 bases, and 3 bases had no gene match. The length of the CDR3 is 14 residues. The CDR3 protein is CASSQSGTGDGYTF. The CDR3, as DNA: TGTGCCAGCAGCCAATCGGGGACAGGGGACGGCTACACCTTC.

This clone was observed a single time. The chain carries TRBV7-8 and TRBJ2-1; the match to TRBD2 covers 7 bases. CDR3 length: 17 residues. Germline V gene sequence: CDR1 SGHVS, CDR2 FQNEAQ. Trimming removed 2 bases from V and 7 bases from J; junction bases left unmatched: 14. DNA of the CDR3: TGTGCCAGCAGCTTAATGAGCCGGGGGGTGGGAAAAAATGAGCAGTTCTTC. Translation gives CASSLMSRGVGKNEQFF.

The chain is built from TRBV15 and TRBJ2-7; D may be TRBD2 (6 bases). This CDR3 comprises 15 residues. With 1 base removed from V and 7 bases from J, the gap between germline ends came to 17 bases. Per germline, CDR1 LNHNV and CDR2 YYDKDF (reference sequence). CDR3 DNA: TGTGCCACCAGCAGAGGGGGACTTGCATCGGGTGAGCAGTACTTC. This sequence encodes CATSRGGLASGEQYF.

The chain joins TRBV7-9 to TRBJ2-7; the match to TRBD2 covers 8 bases. V shed 4 bases and J 6 bases; nucleotides not matched to a gene: 11. The CDR3 extends over 15 amino acids. Germline lookup yields CDR1 SEHNR and CDR2 FQNEAQ (reference sequence). In DNA, the CDR3 is TGTGCCAGCAGCTCCACCTCCGGGACTAGACGCGAGCAGTACTTC. Translating it yields CASSSTSGTRREQYF.

The V and J genes are TRBV24-1 and TRBJ1-6, with D possibly matching TRBD1 (5 bases). With 11 bases removed from V and 10 bases from J, the gap between germline ends came to 14 bases. This CDR3 is 12 amino acids long. Germline V gene lookup returns CDR1 KGHDR and CDR2 SFDVKD. This CDR3 reads CAKGGERSPLHF. CDR3 DNA: TGTGCCAAGGGAGGGGAGAGGTCACCCCTCCACTTT.

CDR3 residues: CASSDYRGSPLHF. The CDR3 DNA reads TGCGCCAGCAGTGATTACCGAGGTTCACCCCTCCACTTT. The chain is built from TRBV10-2 and TRBJ1-6; D remains ambiguous. CDR3 length: 13 residues. V was shortened by 3 bases and J by 9 bases, with 9 bases between the two germline ends. Germline-derived CDR1 and CDR2 are WSHSY and SAAADI.

The genes are TRBV30 and TRBJ2-6; TRBD2 aligns across 7 bases. Trimming removed 1 base from V and 0 bases from J; junction bases left unmatched: 3. From germline, CDR1 is GTSNPN and CDR2 SVGIG (reference sequence). The CDR3 loop spans 16 amino acids. The CDR3, as DNA: TGTGCCTGGAGTGGGGAGGGGATCTCTGGGGCCAACGTCCTGACTTTC. The encoded protein is CAWSGEGISGANVLTF.

The rearrangement joins TRBV15 to TRBJ1-1; D gene unclear. The length of the CDR3 is 14 residues. Germline V lookup: CDR1 LNHNV, CDR2 YYDKDF (reference sequence). V was clipped by 0 bases and J by 0 bases, with 5 bases between them. CDR3 sequence: CATSRDFMNTEAFF. The CDR3 DNA is TGTGCCACCAGCAGAGATTTTATGAACACTGAAGCTTTCTTT.

CDR3 nucleotide sequence: TGCGCCAGCAGCTTGTCATTGCTGCCTAGCTCTGGAAACACCATATATTTT. It codes for CASSLSLLPSSGNTIYF. The chain couples TRBV5-1 to TRBJ1-3; D is ambiguous. Per germline, CDR1 SGHRS and CDR2 YFSETQ. V lost 1 base, J lost 0 bases, and 14 bases lay in between. This CDR3 comprises 17 residues. The whole variable domain, filled in from reference TRBV5-1 and TRBJ1-3, reads KAGVTQTPRYLIKTRGQQVTLSCSPISGHRSVSWYQQTPGQGLQFLFEYFSETQRNKGNFPGRFSGRQFSNSRSEMNVSTLELGDSALYLCASSLSLLPSSGNTIYFGEGSWLTVV.

This clone was recorded only once. This chain connects TRBV18 to TRBJ2-6; TRBD1 matches 7 bases. The length of the CDR3 is 18 residues. V shed 3 bases, J shed 0 bases, and the junction held 8 bases outside the gene matches. Germline V lookup: CDR1 KGHSH, CDR2 LQKENI. The CDR3 DNA is TGTGCCAGCTCACCTCCCGGACAGGCCATCTCTGGGGCCAACGTCCTGACTTTC. Residues: CASSPPGQAISGANVLTF.

This chain links TRBV6-5 with TRBJ2-2, with 7 bases matching TRBD1. The CDR3 covers 13 residues. Germline-derived CDR1 and CDR2 are MNHEY and SVGAGI. The trim removed 8 bases at V and 6 bases at J, leaving 6 bases unmatched. The CDR3 sequence: CASRGGAAGELFF. In DNA, the CDR3 is TGTGCCAGCCGAGGGGGCGCGGCCGGGGAGCTGTTTTTT.

V and J are TRBV24-1 and TRBJ1-4, with TRBD1 identical over 7 bases. CDR1 and CDR2 (germline): KGHDR, SFDVKD. V trimming: 2 bases; J trimming: 6 bases; junction bases outside the gene matches: 11. CDR3 size: 17 residues. CDR3 sequence (DNA): TGTGCCACCAGTGATTCAAATTTCGACAGGGTTGATGAAAAACTGTTTTTT. Residues: CATSDSNFDRVDEKLFF.

J is TRBJ2-7 and V is TRBV7-2; 8 bases fit TRBD2. V shed 1 base and J 3 bases; nucleotides not matched to a gene: 5. The CDR3 is made up of 15 amino acids. Germline V lookup: CDR1 SGHTA, CDR2 FQGNSA. This CDR3 is CASSLGLAIYYEQYF. The CDR3 DNA follows: TGTGCCAGCAGCTTAGGACTAGCGATTTACTACGAGCAGTACTTC.